The clone carrying this T cell receptor (beta chain) was recorded a few times. The antigen is undetermined. The entry originates in a study of cytomegalovirus exposure and HLA in healthy donors. Study-wide findings and caveats: Relative to equally common others, HLA-associated TCR beta chains showed greater clonal expansion in a later analysis.

Vbeta (60) and Jbeta (13) primers were used in the PCR. Assay: immunoSEQ multiplex PCR; the TCRdb copy retains only in-frame clones and omits some. The sample shows 50,000 to 55,000 clones, around 81% of them seen only once. V was cut by 3 bases and J by 4 bases, with 18 bases left in between. CDR1 is SGHNT, CDR2 YYREEE, per germline (reference sequence). This CDR3 has 16 residues. This chain connects TRBV5-4 to TRBJ2-3; D might be TRBD1 (6 bases). The clonotype originates from a boy between 10 and 17 years old in good health and CMV-seropositive. The specimen was PBMCs. This chain's CDR3 is CASSSSYRVFADTQYF. The CDR3 DNA follows: TGTGCCAGCAGCTCGTCGTACAGGGTGTTTGCAGATACGCAGTATTTT.